Presented here are 13 T cell receptor beta chains from one specimen sequenced in a study of T cells in women clearing cervical HPV infection. The method was immunoSEQ multiplex PCR; TCRdb's version includes in-frame clones alone and lacks a portion of them. The listing contains 30,000 to 45,000 clones. The sample taken for sequencing was blood buffy coat. Source of these receptors: a woman between 18 and 70 years old with a cervical HPV16 infection that either progressed to CIN3+ or cleared (not recorded which).

In regard to this clone: The read finishes 3 residues shy of the CDR3 end, and the germline J gene is used to complete it. The gene calls are TRBV20-1 and TRBJ2-1, with 7 bases lining up with TRBD2. This CDR3 has 15 amino acids. Trimming took 1 base from V and 5 from J; bases not matched to a gene: 8. The germline CDR1 and CDR2 sequences are DFQATT and SNEGSKA (reference sequence). CDR3 bases read: TGCAGTGCTAGAGTTACGGGGGGACCAAACAATGAG. Encoded protein: CSARVTGGPNNE. The whole CDR3 protein reads CSARVTGGPNNEQFF.

The CDR3 region is CASSAGGSGNTIYF. CDR3 bases read: TGTGCCAGCAGCGCCGGGGGTTCTGGAAACACC. The chain uses TRBV9 and TRBJ1-3; TRBD1 is a possible D gene (5 bases). The read gets to within 3 residues of the CDR3 end, and the germline J gene fills in the rest. The CDR3 is made up of 14 amino acids. Between the trimmed V and J ends, which lost 3 bases and 1 base, there was a span of 8 bases. Germline assignment: CDR1 SGDLS and CDR2 YYNGEE.

In the case of this clone: The read terminates 3 residues ahead of where the CDR3 ends, so the germline J gene completes it. This chain links TRBV7-2 with TRBJ1-2; a weak D match, TRBD1 (6 bases). CDR1 and CDR2 from the germline V gene are SGHTA and FQGNSA. The CDR3 loop spans 15 amino acids. The covered CDR3 bases are TGTGCCAGCAGCCCAGGGGTGGCTTCCCAAGAGGCC. Translation: CASSPGVASQEA. The whole CDR3 region reads CASSPGVASQEAYTF.

Concerning this clone: The read gets to within 3 residues of the CDR3 end, and the germline J gene fills in the rest. The V and J genes are TRBV7-8 and TRBJ1-2; no clear D gene. From germline, CDR1 is SGHVS and CDR2 FQNEAQ. The CDR3 extends over 14 amino acids. The CDR3: CASSLLGGSDDYTF. The CDR3 DNA, read in part, is TGTGCCAGCAGCCTCCTCGGTGGAAGCGACGAC. Filled out from reference TRBV7-8 and TRBJ1-2, the complete variable domain reads GAGVSQSPRYKVAKRGQDVALRCDPISGHVSLFWYQQALGQGPEFLTYFQNEAQLDKSGLPSDRFFAERPEGSVSTLKIQRTQQEDSAVYLCASSLLGGSDDYTFGSGTRLTVV.

Turning to this clone: Read coverage stops 3 residues before the CDR3 terminus; the germline J gene supplies the remainder. This chain connects TRBV5-1 to TRBJ2-2; possibly TRBD1 or TRBD2 for D (5 bases each). Germline assignment: CDR1 SGHRS and CDR2 YFSETQ. The CDR3 loop spans 16 amino acids. CDR3 DNA (partial): TGCGCCAGCAGCTTGAGAGTGGAGGTTGGGGCCAACGTG. This translates into CASSLRVEVGANV. Given in full, the CDR3 is CASSLRVEVGANVLFF.

As regards this clone: The CDR3 end falls 3 residues outside the read, so it is completed with the germline J gene. The V call is TRBV30, the J call TRBJ1-4; 7 nucleotides line up with TRBD1. CDR1 and CDR2 (germline): GTSNPN, SVGIG (reference sequence). This CDR3 contains 13 residues. The CDR3 spells CALRGGLGSPLFF. The DNA read from the CDR3 is TGTGCCTTACGAGGGGGCTTAGGTTCACCA.

Regarding this clone: From the germline J gene comes the end of the CDR3, since the read stops 3 residues before it. The gene calls are TRBV7-8 and TRBJ1-2, with 10 bases lining up with TRBD1. This CDR3 spans 15 amino acids. V lost 5 bases, J lost 3 bases, and 6 bases stayed unmatched. Germline V gene lookup returns CDR1 SGHVS and CDR2 FQNEAQ. The CDR3 DNA, read in part, is TGTGCCAGCAGCCCCCGGGACAGGGGCGACTATGGC. Translation: CASSPRDRGDYG. The complete CDR3 protein is CASSPRDRGDYGYTF.

Comment on this clone: The sequenced fragment ends 3 residues before the CDR3 boundary, so the rest is inferred from the germline J gene. The V and J genes are TRBV30 and TRBJ1-4; perhaps TRBD1 as D (5 bases). With 2 bases removed from V and 4 bases from J, the gap between germline ends came to 14 bases. CDR1 and CDR2 (germline): GTSNPN, SVGIG (reference sequence). There are 15 residues in the CDR3. Partial CDR3 DNA: TGTGCCTGGAGTCAGGGCCAAGGACATAATGAAAAA. Translation: CAWSQGQGHNEK. The whole CDR3 reads CAWSQGQGHNEKLFF.

Notes on this clone: Read coverage stops 3 residues before the CDR3 terminus; the germline J gene supplies the remainder. This chain connects TRBV10-3 to TRBJ2-7, with D perhaps TRBD1 (6 bases). V was trimmed by 3 bases and J by 0 bases, leaving 12 bases between them. CDR1 is ENHRY and CDR2 is SYGVKD in the germline V gene. This CDR3 contains 15 residues. The covered CDR3 bases are TGTGCCATCAGTGACCAGGGGCCAAGCTCCTACGAG. Its translation is CAISDQGPSSYE. The entire CDR3 reads CAISDQGPSSYEQYF.

Notes on this clone: Sequencing ends 3 residues short of the CDR3 end; the germline J gene provides the rest. This chain uses TRBV7-3 with TRBJ2-1; the D gene is possibly TRBD2 (6 bases). This CDR3 is built from 14 residues. Trimming took off 2 bases at V and 9 bases at J, with 14 bases between the two ends. Germline lookup yields CDR1 SGHTA and CDR2 FQGTGA. CDR3 loop: CASSLGLGRGEQFF. Partial CDR3 DNA: TGTGCCAGCAGCTTAGGTCTAGGGCGGGGTGAG.

Notes on this clone: Read coverage stops 3 residues before the CDR3 terminus; the germline J gene supplies the remainder. The chain uses TRBV18 and TRBJ2-2; a possible D gene is TRBD1 (6 bases). The CDR3 covers 20 residues. Germline V lookup: CDR1 KGHSH, CDR2 LQKENI. The sequenced CDR3 bases are TGTGCCAGCTCACCGGCGGAGACGACACAGGGATTCTCCTATAATTCACCG. This translates into CASSPAETTQGFSYNSP. The entire CDR3 is CASSPAETTQGFSYNSPLFF.

Note on this clone: The read terminates 3 residues ahead of where the CDR3 ends, so the germline J gene completes it. The chain combines TRBV2 with TRBJ2-1; 9 bases line up with TRBD2. Germline V lookup: CDR1 SNHLY, CDR2 FYNNEI. The CDR3 consists of 16 residues. Losses at the gene ends were 6 bases for V and 5 bases for J; bases not matched to a gene: 11. The CDR3 reads CASSAPGTSSHNEQFF. CDR3 DNA, as far as it was read: TGTGCCAGCAGCGCGCCCGGGACTAGCAGCCACAATGAG.

Of note for this clone: The read ends 3 residues shy of where the CDR3 ends; the end is completed using the germline J gene. The chain uses TRBV7-6 and TRBJ1-6, with D maybe TRBD1 (6 bases). V gave up 1 base and J gave up 0 bases, with 13 bases separating them. This CDR3 is 18 amino acids long. The germline gives CDR1 SGHVS, CDR2 FNYEAQ. CDR3 bases read: TGTGCCAGCAGCTTAGAAATTGACAGGAGCTCCTATAATTCACCC. Protein product: CASSLEIDRSSYNSP. From start to end, the CDR3 is CASSLEIDRSSYNSPLHF.